These 20 T cell receptor beta chains were all obtained from the same sample, sequenced in a study of CD8+ T cells in alopecia areata. Sequencing templates came from extracted RNA that was reverse transcribed into cDNA. Profiling relied on immunoSEQ multiplex PCR, and the TCRdb table lists in-frame clones only, not all of them. The sample lists some 240,000 clones; approximately 61% were seen once. Sample: CD4+ T cells sorted from blood, taken at week 0. These receptors all come from a human donor with alopecia areata.

The chain links TRBV4-1 to TRBJ1-1; TRBD1 aligns across 7 bases. This CDR3 is 15 amino acids long. Per germline, CDR1 MGHRA and CDR2 YSYEKL. The V and J ends lost 5 bases and 3 bases, in that order; junction bases with no gene match: 9. The CDR3 bases are TGCGCCAGCAGCGCAGGGGGAGGTAGGGACACTGAAGCTTTCTTT. Its translation is CASSAGGGRDTEAFF.

This clone was observed a handful of times. The chain has TRBV7-9 and TRBJ1-1, with a tentative D call TRBD1 (6 bases). Germline lookup yields CDR1 SEHNR and CDR2 FQNEAQ (reference sequence). Trimming cost V 5 bases and J 5 bases, with 15 bases left between them. CDR3 length: 14 amino acids. CDR3 nucleotide sequence: TGTGCCAGCAGCCCTGAAGGGGGGACGACTGAAGCTTTCTTT. Translating it yields CASSPEGGTTEAFF.

The chain links TRBV30 to TRBJ1-3; D ambiguous. The V and J ends lost 4 bases and 2 bases respectively, with 18 bases between them. The CDR3 length is 16 residues. The germline V gene encodes CDR1 GTSNPN and CDR2 SVGIG (reference sequence). Here the CDR3 DNA reads TGTGCCTGGAACGATGGAGGCCTTGGGGCTGGAAACACCATATATTTT. Residues: CAWNDGGLGAGNTIYF.

The rearrangement links TRBV14 to TRBJ2-5; D is possibly TRBD1 or TRBD2 (5 bases each). V lost 4 bases, J lost 5 bases, and 17 bases lay in between. Germline CDR1 and CDR2: SGHDN and FVKESK. This CDR3 has 15 amino acids. This CDR3 is CASSPGPTLRETQYF. The CDR3 DNA follows: TGTGCCAGCAGCCCGGGACCTACCTTACGGGAGACCCAGTACTTC.

This clone was observed a few times. This may be a read error: a much more frequent sequence differs by one nucleotide. The V gene is TRBV7-9, the J gene TRBJ1-1, with D possibly TRBD1 on 5 matching bases. V gave up 2 bases and J gave up 1 base, with 5 bases separating them. This CDR3 region has 13 residues. CDR1 and CDR2 (germline): SEHNR, FQNEAQ (reference sequence). As DNA, the CDR3 is TGTGCCAGCAGCTTACAGGGGAACACTGAAGCTTTCTTT. It translates to CASSLQGNTEAFF.

In the case of this clone: One end of the junction does not line up with germline, which may come from a read error. The rearrangement links TRBV7-7 to TRBJ2-5; D unclear. Germline CDR1 SSHAT, CDR2 FNYEAQ (reference sequence). The CDR3 is 13 amino acids. CDR3 region: CASSLGHEETQYF. The DNA of the CDR3 is TGTGCTAGCAGCTTAGGTCACGAAGAGACCCAGTACTTC.

This clone was observed a few times. Germline and junction disagree at one end, which may indicate a read error. The V gene is TRBV5-1, the J gene TRBJ1-1; tentative D call: TRBD1 (5 bases). The CDR3 runs to 15 residues. Germline CDR1 SGHRS, CDR2 YFSETQ. The CDR3 sequence is CASRLDTGLNTEAFF. For the CDR3, the DNA is TGCGCCAGCAGATTGGATACAGGACTGAACACTGAAGCTTTCTTT.

This clone was observed many times. This chain connects TRBV6-1 to TRBJ1-5; D is ambiguous. CDR1 and CDR2 (germline): MNHNS, SASEGT. The CDR3 has 13 residues. V was trimmed by 4 bases and J by 6 bases, leaving 10 bases between them. The CDR3 here is CASSAPDVQPQHF. DNA for the CDR3: TGTGCCAGCAGTGCTCCGGACGTTCAGCCCCAGCATTTT.

This chain uses TRBV27 with TRBJ1-2, with a weak D call TRBD1 (5 bases). This CDR3 contains 14 residues. Germline assignment: CDR1 MNHEY and CDR2 SMNVEV (reference sequence). V lost 6 bases and J 7 bases, leaving 18 bases between the germline ends. CDR3 sequence (DNA): TGTGCCAGCAGCCCCTCTCCGTGGGGGGTTGGCTACACCTTC. This gives the protein CASSPSPWGVGYTF.

This clone appeared many times. This chain uses TRBV27 with TRBJ2-3; D possibly corresponds to TRBD2 (6 bases). CDR3 length: 12 amino acids. Germline CDR1 is MNHEY and CDR2 is SMNVEV (reference sequence). V lost 4 bases, J lost 5 bases, and 7 bases lay in between. CDR3 sequence reads: CASSSTRDTQYF. CDR3 DNA sequence: TGTGCCAGCAGTTCGACTAGAGATACGCAGTATTTT.

The V and J genes are TRBV18 and TRBJ1-1; no definite D call. The CDR3 contains 14 residues. V lost 3 bases and J 0 bases, leaving 8 bases between the germline ends. In germline, CDR1 is KGHSH, CDR2 LQKENI. The CDR3 sequence is CASSPAVMNTEAFF. The CDR3 bases are TGTGCCAGCTCACCGGCCGTAATGAACACTGAAGCTTTCTTT.

This CDR3 is CASRGPYEQYF. DNA for the CDR3: TGTGCCAGCAGGGGACCCTACGAGCAGTACTTC. The J gene is TRBJ2-7, the V gene TRBV6-5; D may match TRBD1 or TRBD2 (5 bases each). Germline loops: CDR1 MNHEY, CDR2 SVGAGI. This CDR3 has 11 amino acids. Trimming left V 6 bases short and J 2 bases short, with 5 bases between.

V and J are TRBV7-6 and TRBJ2-7; 7 bases fit TRBD1. The CDR3 has 14 amino acids. Trimming cost V 5 bases and J 3 bases; bases outside gene matches: 7. Germline CDR1 reads SGHVS; CDR2 reads FNYEAQ. For the CDR3, the DNA is TGTGCCAGCAGCACAGGGGTACGGGACTACGAGCAGTACTTC. Amino acids: CASSTGVRDYEQYF.

This rearrangement joins TRBV6-5 to TRBJ2-7; the match to TRBD1 covers 9 bases. With 6 bases clipped from V and 7 bases from J, the junction kept 1 base outside the gene matches. The germline CDR1 and CDR2 sequences are MNHEY and SVGAGI. The CDR3 spans 11 residues. In nucleotides, the CDR3 is TGTGCCAGCAGGGACAGGGGAGAGCAGTACTTC. This codes for CASRDRGEQYF.

V gene TRBV4-1 combines with J gene TRBJ2-4; TRBD1 matches at 9 bases. This CDR3 comprises 17 residues. The germline V gene encodes CDR1 MGHRA and CDR2 YSYEKL. Trimming removed 4 bases from V and 1 base from J; junction bases left unmatched: 8. The CDR3 here is CASSLPGTGLAKNIQYF. The DNA for the CDR3 is TGCGCCAGCAGCCTTCCCGGGACAGGGTTGGCCAAAAACATTCAGTACTTC.

V is TRBV28 and J is TRBJ1-2, with 10 bases aligning to TRBD1. CDR1 and CDR2 (germline): MDHEN, SYDVKM. This CDR3 comprises 17 residues. With 3 bases clipped from V and 5 bases from J, the junction kept 12 bases outside the gene matches. The DNA for the CDR3 is TGTGCCAGCAGTTTGGGGGGACAGGGGTCGAACTTATATGGCTACACCTTC. Translated: CASSLGGQGSNLYGYTF.

V and J are TRBV9 and TRBJ1-1; D not resolved. The CDR3 is 13 residues long. With 6 bases removed from V and 0 bases from J, the gap between germline ends came to 9 bases. CDR1 is SGDLS, CDR2 YYNGEE, per germline. The CDR3 region is CASTRGMNTEAFF. CDR3 DNA: TGTGCCAGCACACGTGGGATGAACACTGAAGCTTTCTTT.

V gene TRBV7-9 combines with J gene TRBJ1-4; D may be TRBD1 (5 bases). There are 15 residues in the CDR3. CDR1 is SEHNR, CDR2 FQNEAQ, per germline (reference sequence). Trimming took off 4 bases at V and 5 bases at J, with 14 bases between the two ends. Here the CDR3 reads CASSSPGVPNEKLFF. The DNA of the CDR3 is TGTGCCAGCAGCTCACCGGGGGTCCCGAATGAAAAACTGTTTTTT.

The gene calls are TRBV30 and TRBJ2-3, with D tentatively TRBD2 (5 bases). Trimming left V 3 bases short and J 3 bases short, with 10 bases between. CDR3 length: 13 amino acids. CDR1 GTSNPN and CDR2 SVGIG come from the germline V gene (reference sequence). The CDR3 bases are TGTGCCTGGAGCAAGGGCGGGACAGATACGCAGTATTTT. Encoded protein: CAWSKGGTDTQYF. Variable domain in full (rest from reference TRBV30 and TRBJ2-3): SQTIHQWPATLVQPVGSPLSLECTVEGTSNPNLYWYRQAAGRGLQLLFYSVGIGQISSEVPQNLSASRPQDRQFILSSKKLLLSDSGFYLCAWSKGGTDTQYFGPGTRLTVL.

The chain employs TRBV29-1 and TRBJ2-4; D gene uncertain. The CDR3 runs 14 residues. Germline V gives CDR1 SQVTM, CDR2 ANQGSEA. V shed 4 bases and J shed 0 bases, with 10 bases lying between them. The CDR3 protein is CSVVGRLAKNIQYF. The CDR3, as DNA: TGCAGCGTTGTGGGCAGGTTAGCCAAAAACATTCAGTACTTC.